The 28 T cell receptor beta chains presented below share a single source sample, sequenced in a study of T cells in Graves' hyperthyroidism and ophthalmopathy. Amplification targeted TCR beta CDR3 regions from RNA transcripts. During a first-round RT-PCR of the TCR CDR3, the HTBI primer set was used. TCRdb recomputed calls from the multiplex PCR reads with MiXCR, one row per CDR3 protein. This table holds approximately 370,000 distinct CDR3 sequences, 14% to 15% found once. The specimen was blood. These TCRs come from a woman aged 25 to 39 with Graves' hyperthyroidism.

This clonotype turned up a few times. This chain uses TRBV19 with TRBJ1-5; D possibly corresponds to TRBD1 (6 bases). The V end was cut by 0 bases, the J end by 1 base, with 7 bases between. From germline, CDR1 is LNHDA and CDR2 SQIVND (reference sequence). This CDR3 is built from 15 residues. In DNA, the CDR3 is TGTGCCAGTAGTATAGAGGGACACAGCAATCAGCCCCAGCATTTT. Translated, it gives CASSIEGHSNQPQHF.

This clonotype occurred many times. The chain carries TRBV2 and TRBJ2-7; 7 nucleotides align to TRBD1. J lost 6 bases, V lost 6 bases, and 5 bases had no gene match. The CDR3 totals 12 residues. The germline V gene encodes CDR1 SNHLY and CDR2 FYNNEI. CDR3 loop: CASRTGFGEQYF. CDR3 bases: TGTGCCAGCAGGACAGGGTTCGGCGAGCAGTACTTC. The entire variable domain, with the rest obtained from reference TRBV2 and TRBJ2-7, is as follows: EPEVTQTPSHQVTQMGQEVILRCVPISNHLYFYWYRQILGQKVEFLVSFYNNEISEKSEIFDDQFSVERPDGSNFTLKIRSTKLEDSAMYFCASRTGFGEQYFGPGTRLTVT.

This clonotype was detected ten times or more. This rearrangement joins TRBV2 to TRBJ2-3; D uncertain. The germline V gene has CDR1 SNHLY and CDR2 FYNNEI. Trimming stripped 4 bases from V and 0 bases from J, with 5 bases between. The CDR3 is 13 residues long. The CDR3 sequence is CASSAGSTDTQYF. CDR3 bases: TGTGCCAGCAGTGCTGGAAGCACAGATACGCAGTATTTT. Full variable domain (rest looked up from reference TRBV2 and TRBJ2-3): EPEVTQTPSHQVTQMGQEVILRCVPISNHLYFYWYRQILGQKVEFLVSFYNNEISEKSEIFDDQFSVERPDGSNFTLKIRSTKLEDSAMYFCASSAGSTDTQYFGPGTRLTVL.

The chain couples TRBV6-1 to TRBJ1-2, with 7 bases that match TRBD1. Germline V gene data show CDR1 as MNHNS and CDR2 as SASEGT. V lost 6 bases and J lost 5; bases outside the gene matches: 12. The CDR3 sequence is 15 residues long. Here the CDR3 reads CASSGRRGTDYGYTF. CDR3 DNA sequence: TGTGCCAGCAGCGGCCGCAGAGGGACAGATTATGGCTACACCTTC.

This clonotype was detected many times. The chain joins TRBV18 to TRBJ1-5; D is ambiguous. This CDR3 region has 13 residues. Trimming pared 3 bases from V and 0 bases from J, leaving 3 bases between. Germline V gene sequence: CDR1 KGHSH, CDR2 LQKENI. The CDR3 here is CASSPASNQPQHF. Here the CDR3 DNA reads TGTGCCAGCTCACCCGCTAGCAATCAGCCCCAGCATTTT.

The chain combines TRBV5-1 with TRBJ2-3; 8 nucleotides agree with TRBD2. Trimming removed 0 bases from V and 3 bases from J; junction bases left unmatched: 15. Germline V gives CDR1 SGHRS, CDR2 YFSETQ. This CDR3 is built from 19 residues. CDR3 sequence: CASSLGTSGGRGWTDTQYF. The CDR3 DNA is TGCGCCAGCAGCTTGGGGACCTCGGGAGGGCGAGGTTGGACAGATACGCAGTATTTT.

This clonotype was seen ten or more times. The chain employs TRBV27 and TRBJ2-7; D is perhaps TRBD2 (5 bases). Germline-derived CDR1 and CDR2 are MNHEY and SMNVEV (reference sequence). The CDR3 loop spans 17 amino acids. V lost 2 bases and J lost 0, with 17 bases in between. The DNA of the CDR3 is TGTGCCAGCAGTTTAAAGTCGTTCCCGGGAAGCTCCTACGAGCAGTACTTC. Residues: CASSLKSFPGSSYEQYF.

The gene calls are TRBV10-2 and TRBJ2-7; the D is unclear. This CDR3 spans 14 amino acids. The V and J ends lost 4 bases and 2 bases respectively, with 12 bases between them. Germline assignment: CDR1 WSHSY and CDR2 SAAADI. As DNA, the CDR3 is TGCGCCAGCAGTGCGGGCCTCCTTCCCTACGAGCAGTACTTC. This translates into CASSAGLLPYEQYF.

This clonotype was seen many times. The V gene is TRBV28, the J gene TRBJ2-7, with 8 bases lining up with TRBD1. V dropped 6 bases and J dropped 2; count of bases not matched to a gene: 9. The CDR3 length is 15 residues. Germline CDR1 and CDR2: MDHEN and SYDVKM. The CDR3 region is CASSGQGGSAYEQYF. The CDR3 DNA follows: TGTGCCAGCAGCGGACAGGGAGGTTCAGCCTACGAGCAGTACTTC.

In its sample, this clonotype was seen a few times. This sequence joins TRBV7-2 and TRBJ1-2; 7 nucleotides align to TRBD1. Germline V gene data show CDR1 as SGHTA and CDR2 as FQGNSA. V shed 1 base and J 4 bases; nucleotides not matched to a gene: 9. The CDR3 runs 16 residues. CDR3 protein: CASSLVEGANGYGYTF. The CDR3, as DNA: TGTGCCAGCAGCTTAGTTGAGGGGGCGAATGGCTATGGCTACACCTTC.

Ten or more counts support this clonotype. The CDR3 DNA reads TGTGCCTGGAGTGTAAATGGGAGAGCCGCCTACAATGAGCAGTTCTTC. Protein: CAWSVNGRAAYNEQFF. The V call is TRBV30, the J call TRBJ2-1, with D maybe TRBD2 (5 bases). Deletions cut 0 bases from V and 2 bases from J, with 14 bases between. This CDR3 has 16 residues. Germline CDR1 GTSNPN, CDR2 SVGIG (reference sequence).

The sample holds many counts of this clonotype. The chain links TRBV28 to TRBJ2-5; D is unclear. V was trimmed by 2 bases and J by 2 bases, leaving 18 bases between them. The CDR3 extends over 17 amino acids. Germline V gene sequence: CDR1 MDHEN, CDR2 SYDVKM. The CDR3 DNA sequence: TGTGCCAGCAGTTTAGGTAGGATCACCGAACCTCAAGAGACCCAGTACTTC. Translated, it gives CASSLGRITEPQETQYF.

This clonotype was seen a few times. This chain links TRBV5-6 with TRBJ2-5; 8 bases line up with TRBD1. The CDR3 is 14 amino acids. Per the germline V gene, CDR1 is SGHDT and CDR2 is YYEEEE. The V segment lost 4 bases and the J segment 4 bases; nucleotides outside the gene matches: 6. CDR3: CASSPGGYLETQYF. The CDR3 region has the DNA TGTGCCAGCAGCCCAGGGGGCTATCTAGAGACCCAGTACTTC.

This clonotype was detected only a few times. The rearrangement links TRBV30 to TRBJ1-2, with 8 bases aligning to TRBD1. J gave up 4 bases and V 3 bases, and 7 bases lay outside the gene matches. Germline V gene lookup returns CDR1 GTSNPN and CDR2 SVGIG (reference sequence). This CDR3 region has 14 residues. Written as DNA, the CDR3 is TGTGCCTGGAGCGCTGGACAGGGATCCTATGGCTACACCTTC. As protein: CAWSAGQGSYGYTF.

V is TRBV19 and J is TRBJ2-1, with 7 bases identical to TRBD2. V lost 1 base, J lost 5 bases, and 2 bases stayed unmatched. The CDR3 is 14 residues long. Germline lookup yields CDR1 LNHDA and CDR2 SQIVND (reference sequence). CDR3 DNA: TGTGCCAGTAGTATAGGACTAGCAAACAATGAGCAGTTCTTC. It encodes CASSIGLANNEQFF.

This clonotype has more than one count but fewer than ten. The chain couples TRBV4-2 to TRBJ2-1; no clear D. The CDR3 is made up of 15 amino acids. Germline V lookup: CDR1 LGHNA, CDR2 YNFKEQ. V was trimmed by 1 base and J by 3 bases, leaving 10 bases between them. The CDR3 loop is CASSQAASGYNEQFF. CDR3 nucleotide sequence: TGTGCCAGCAGCCAAGCGGCATCGGGCTACAATGAGCAGTTCTTC.

This clonotype was found many times. The J gene is TRBJ2-7, the V gene TRBV6-1; TRBD2 matches 9 bases. The CDR3 covers 14 residues. The germline gives CDR1 MNHNS, CDR2 SASEGT. Losses at the gene ends were 1 base for V and 3 bases for J; bases not matched to a gene: 1. CDR3 nucleotides: TGTGCCAGCAGTGAAGGCGGGAGGGGCTACGAGCAGTACTTC. It is translated as CASSEGGRGYEQYF.

The chain joins TRBV29-1 to TRBJ2-2, with 14 bases that match TRBD2. CDR3 size: 18 residues. Germline CDR1 is SQVTM and CDR2 is ANQGSEA. V dropped 3 bases and J dropped 3; count of bases not matched to a gene: 9. CDR3: CSVDKGGTSGRDTGELFF. The CDR3, as DNA: TGCAGCGTTGATAAGGGAGGGACTAGCGGGAGAGACACCGGGGAGCTGTTTTTT.

This clonotype was found many times. This chain uses TRBV28 with TRBJ2-1; D is unresolved. The germline V gene encodes CDR1 MDHEN and CDR2 SYDVKM. The CDR3 sequence is 15 residues long. V gave up 0 bases and J gave up 5 bases, with 11 bases separating them. The CDR3 loop is CASSLWDPIDNEQFF. In DNA form, the CDR3 reads TGTGCCAGCAGTTTATGGGACCCGATTGACAATGAGCAGTTCTTC.

This clonotype came up a few times. The chain links TRBV5-8 to TRBJ2-4; either TRBD1 or TRBD2 may supply D (5 bases each). The CDR3 has 14 amino acids. Trimming took off 3 bases at V and 8 bases at J, with 15 bases between the two ends. Germline V lookup: CDR1 SGHTS, CDR2 YDEGEE. CDR3 nucleotide sequence: TGTGCCAGCAGCTCGCCCGGGACCGATTACATTCAGTACTTC. Protein product: CASSSPGTDYIQYF.

CDR3 region: CSAGVQGGETQYF. The CDR3 DNA reads TGCAGCGCCGGCGTACAGGGGGGTGAGACCCAGTACTTC. The rearrangement uses TRBV29-1 and TRBJ2-5; 8 positions agree with TRBD1. The V gene end was trimmed by 7 bases and the J gene end by 5 bases; junction bases not matched to a gene: 9. Germline V gives CDR1 SQVTM, CDR2 ANQGSEA. The CDR3 is made up of 13 amino acids.

The sample holds a few counts of this clonotype. This rearrangement joins TRBV5-4 to TRBJ2-5, with 7 bases that match TRBD2. J lost 4 bases, V lost 0 bases, and 21 bases had no gene match. The V gene's germline CDR1 is SGHNT and CDR2 YYREEE (reference sequence). The CDR3 contains 20 residues. CDR3 DNA sequence: TGTGCCAGCAGCTTGGCAACTACTCCTCCCTGGGCGGGAGCTTCAGAGACCCAGTACTTC. The encoded protein is CASSLATTPPWAGASETQYF.

The chain carries TRBV30 and TRBJ2-3; possibly TRBD1 for D (6 bases). The CDR3 is made up of 13 amino acids. The germline V gene has CDR1 GTSNPN and CDR2 SVGIG (reference sequence). The V and J ends lost 4 bases and 4 bases respectively, with 12 bases between them. The CDR3 bases are TGTGCCTGGACCTCAGGGGCTTCAGATACGCAGTATTTT. Encoded protein: CAWTSGASDTQYF.

This clonotype was counted at least ten times. The J gene is TRBJ2-3, the V gene TRBV28; no clear D. Germline V gene sequence: CDR1 MDHEN, CDR2 SYDVKM. V was cut by 6 bases and J by 2 bases, with 18 bases left in between. The CDR3 has 16 amino acids. CDR3 in amino acids: CASSPLVVTPTDTQYF. The CDR3 DNA reads as TGTGCCAGCAGCCCATTGGTCGTAACACCCACAGATACGCAGTATTTT. Full variable domain (missing parts from reference TRBV28 and TRBJ2-3): DVKVTQSSRYLVKRTGEKVFLECVQDMDHENMFWYRQDPGLGLRLIYFSYDVKMKEKGDIPEGYSVSREKKERFSLILESASTNQTSMYLCASSPLVVTPTDTQYFGPGTRLTVL.

The chain joins TRBV19 to TRBJ1-1, with D hard to call. The CDR3 sequence is 12 residues long. Germline-derived CDR1 and CDR2 are LNHDA and SQIVND (reference sequence). V dropped 6 bases and J dropped 9 bases, with 14 bases sitting between them. In DNA, the CDR3 is TGTGCCAGTAGCCCGGGCAAAGGACAAGCTTTCTTT. Translation: CASSPGKGQAFF.

This clonotype was counted many times. The chain couples TRBV20-1 to TRBJ2-7; 12 bases fit TRBD2. Unmatched junction bases numbered 10, after V lost 4 bases and J lost 6 bases. Germline assignment: CDR1 DFQATT and CDR2 SNEGSKA (reference sequence). CDR3 size: 15 residues. The CDR3: CSAKTSGRFFGEQYF. CDR3 nucleotides: TGCAGTGCTAAAACTAGCGGGAGGTTTTTTGGCGAGCAGTACTTC.

This clonotype was detected a few times. The junction differs from germline at one of its ends, possibly a read error. The chain is built from TRBV9 and TRBJ2-3, with TRBD2 identical over 12 bases. CDR1 and CDR2 from the germline V gene are SGDLS and YYNGEE. The CDR3 spans 15 residues. In nucleotides, the CDR3 is TGTGCCAGCAGCGTGACTAGCGGGAGCACAGATGCGCAGTATTTT. Its translation: CASSVTSGSTDAQYF. The entire variable domain, with the rest obtained from reference TRBV9 and TRBJ2-3, is as follows: DSGVTQTPKHLITATGQRVTLRCSPRSGDLSVYWYQQSLDQGLQFLIQYYNGEERAKGNILERFSAQQFPDLHSELNLSSLELGDSALYFCASSVTSGSTDAQYFGPGTRLTVL.

This sequence joins TRBV2 and TRBJ1-5; no clear D. Trimming took 10 bases from V and 0 from J, leaving 16 bases between them. The CDR3 sequence is 15 residues long. Looked up from germline, CDR1 is SNHLY and CDR2 is FYNNEI. The CDR3 region has the DNA TGTGCCATCCGGGCCTCGACCACTAGCAATCAGCCCCAGCATTTT. Encoded protein: CAIRASTTSNQPQHF.